The entry below describes one TCR beta chain. This CDR3 is built from 14 residues. Trimming left V 4 bases short and J 4 bases short, with 14 bases between. CDR1 and CDR2 from the germline V gene are SGHDT and YYEEEE. Genomic DNA template from tumor biopsies or peripheral blood, 616 ng to 6,004 ng input. Produced via immunoSEQ multiplex PCR; TCRdb's table is partial and in-frame only. Among about 47,000 clones listed, 79% were seen once. This record belongs to a study of T cells in tumors after PD-1 blockade. Across the study: Treatment was either pembrolizumab 200 mg every 3 weeks or cemiplimab 350 mg every 2 weeks. Daily vismodegib 150 mg continued in a subset of anti-PD-1-treated patients. On average, peripheral blood gave about 120,000 TCR templates and over 30,000 unique clonotypes.

This chain uses TRBV5-6 with TRBJ1-2; the D gene is possibly TRBD1 (6 bases). The TCR sequence derives from a human donor with advanced basal cell or squamous cell carcinoma (not recorded which). Material: PBMCs, obtained before anti-PD-1 therapy. As DNA, the CDR3 is TGTGCCAGCAGCCCCGGCAGGGGATCCTATGGCTACACCTTC. It encodes CASSPGRGSYGYTF.